Detailed here is one TCR beta chain. The antigen is not known. Clones were read by immunoSEQ multiplex PCR, and TCRdb kept only the in-frame ones, dropping some. The sample contains some 180,000 clones, 94% of which appear only once. Germline V gene sequence: CDR1 SGHDT, CDR2 YYEEEE. Trimming stripped 4 bases from V and 1 base from J, with 24 bases between. The CDR3 contains 19 residues. This sample was included in a study of T cell responses to AZD1222 COVID-19 vaccine. Notes on the study in general: Researchers took repertoire samples only after the peak T cell response had come.

The sequence was collected from an adult who received the AZD1222 COVID-19 vaccine. The sequences come from peripheral blood, collected 28 days after the second AZD1222 dose. The chain employs TRBV5-6 and TRBJ1-3, with a weak D call TRBD1 (6 bases). CDR3 nucleotide sequence: TGTGCCAGCAGCCGAATCCTGCCCACAGGGTGGTCTTCTGGAAACACCATATATTTT. It is translated as CASSRILPTGWSSGNTIYF.